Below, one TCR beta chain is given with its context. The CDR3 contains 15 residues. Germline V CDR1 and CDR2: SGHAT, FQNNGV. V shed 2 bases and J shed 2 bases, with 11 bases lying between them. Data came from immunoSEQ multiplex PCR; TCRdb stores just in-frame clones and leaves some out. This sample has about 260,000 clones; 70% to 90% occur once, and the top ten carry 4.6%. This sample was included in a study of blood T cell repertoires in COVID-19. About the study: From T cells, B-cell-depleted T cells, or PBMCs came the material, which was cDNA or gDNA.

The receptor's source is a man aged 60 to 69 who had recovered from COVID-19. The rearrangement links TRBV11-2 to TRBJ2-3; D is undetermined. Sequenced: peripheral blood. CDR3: CASSLSGANTDTQYF. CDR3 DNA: TGTGCCAGCAGCTTATCAGGCGCGAACACAGATACGCAGTATTTT. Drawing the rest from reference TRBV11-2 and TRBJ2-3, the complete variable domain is EAGVAQSPRYKIIEKRQSVAFWCNPISGHATLYWYQQILGQGPKLLIQFQNNGVVDDSQLPKDRFSAERLKGVDSTLKIQPAKLEDSAVYLCASSLSGANTDTQYFGPGTRLTVL.